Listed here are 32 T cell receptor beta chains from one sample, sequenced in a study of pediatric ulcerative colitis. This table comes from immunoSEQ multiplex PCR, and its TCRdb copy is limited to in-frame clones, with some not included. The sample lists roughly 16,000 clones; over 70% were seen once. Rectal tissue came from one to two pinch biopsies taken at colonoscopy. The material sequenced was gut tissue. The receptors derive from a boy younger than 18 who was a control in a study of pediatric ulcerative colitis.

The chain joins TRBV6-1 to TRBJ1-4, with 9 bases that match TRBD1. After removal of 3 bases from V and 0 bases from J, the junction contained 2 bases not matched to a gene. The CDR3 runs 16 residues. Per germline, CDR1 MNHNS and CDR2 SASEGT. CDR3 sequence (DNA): TGTGCCAGCAGTGACAGACAGGGGGCAACTAATGAAAAACTGTTTTTT. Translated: CASSDRQGATNEKLFF.

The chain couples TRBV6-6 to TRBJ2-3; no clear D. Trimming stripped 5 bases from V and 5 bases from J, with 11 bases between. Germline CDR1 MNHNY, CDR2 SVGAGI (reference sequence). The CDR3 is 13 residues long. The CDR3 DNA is TGTGCCAGCAGTAAATCCTTTGGAGATACGCAGTATTTT. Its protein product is CASSKSFGDTQYF.

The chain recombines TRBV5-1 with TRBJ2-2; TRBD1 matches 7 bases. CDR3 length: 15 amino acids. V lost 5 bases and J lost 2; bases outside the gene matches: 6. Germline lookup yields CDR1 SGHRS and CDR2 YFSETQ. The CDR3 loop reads CASRPGTVNTGELFF. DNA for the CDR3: TGCGCCAGCAGACCCGGGACAGTTAACACCGGGGAGCTGTTTTTT.

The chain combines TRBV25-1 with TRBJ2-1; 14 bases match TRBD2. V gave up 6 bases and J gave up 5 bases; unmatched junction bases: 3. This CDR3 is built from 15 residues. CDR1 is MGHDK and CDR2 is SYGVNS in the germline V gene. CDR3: CASRLTSGGDNEQFF. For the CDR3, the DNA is TGTGCCAGCAGACTGACTAGCGGGGGGGACAATGAGCAGTTCTTC.

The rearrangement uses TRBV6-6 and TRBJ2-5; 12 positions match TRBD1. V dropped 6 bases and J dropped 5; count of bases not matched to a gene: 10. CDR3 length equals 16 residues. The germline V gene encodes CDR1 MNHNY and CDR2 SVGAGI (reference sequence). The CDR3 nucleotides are TGTGCCAGCAGCAGTACCGGGACAGGGGGCAGGGAGACCCAGTACTTC. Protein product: CASSSTGTGGRETQYF.

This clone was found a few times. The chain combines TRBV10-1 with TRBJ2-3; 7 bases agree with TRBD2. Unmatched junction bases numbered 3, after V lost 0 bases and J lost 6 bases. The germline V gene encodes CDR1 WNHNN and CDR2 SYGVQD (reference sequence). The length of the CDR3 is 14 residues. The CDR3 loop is CASSESKAGDTQYF. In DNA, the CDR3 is TGCGCCAGCAGTGAGTCGAAAGCGGGGGATACGCAGTATTTT.

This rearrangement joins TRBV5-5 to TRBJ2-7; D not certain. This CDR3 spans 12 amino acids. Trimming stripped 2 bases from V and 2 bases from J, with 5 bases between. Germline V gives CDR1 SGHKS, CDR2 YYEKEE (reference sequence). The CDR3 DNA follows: TGTGCCAGCAGCTTTGGTCCCTACGAGCAGTACTTC. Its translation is CASSFGPYEQYF.

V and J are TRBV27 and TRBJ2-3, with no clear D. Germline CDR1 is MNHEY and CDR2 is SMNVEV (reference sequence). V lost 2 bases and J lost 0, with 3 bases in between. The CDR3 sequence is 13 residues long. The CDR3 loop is CASSLPSTDTQYF. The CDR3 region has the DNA TGTGCCAGCAGTTTACCGAGCACAGATACGCAGTATTTT.

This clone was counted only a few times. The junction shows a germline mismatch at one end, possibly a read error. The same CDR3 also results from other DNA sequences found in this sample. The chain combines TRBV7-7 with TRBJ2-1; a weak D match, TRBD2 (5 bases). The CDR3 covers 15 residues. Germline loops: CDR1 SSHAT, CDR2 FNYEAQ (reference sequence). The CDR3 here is CASSLTGSSYNEQFF. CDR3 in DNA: TGTGCTAGCAGCTTAACGGGGAGCTCCTACAATGAGCAGTTCTTC.

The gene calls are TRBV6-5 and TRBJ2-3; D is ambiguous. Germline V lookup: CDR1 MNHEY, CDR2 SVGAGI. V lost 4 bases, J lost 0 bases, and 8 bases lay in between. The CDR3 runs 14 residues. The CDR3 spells CASSLRLSTDTQYF. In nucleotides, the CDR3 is TGTGCCAGCAGTTTAAGACTCAGCACAGATACGCAGTATTTT.

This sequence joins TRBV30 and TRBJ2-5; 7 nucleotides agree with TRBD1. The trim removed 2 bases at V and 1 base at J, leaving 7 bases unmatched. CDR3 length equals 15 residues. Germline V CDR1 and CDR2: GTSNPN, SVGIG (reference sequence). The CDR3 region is CAWSITGAAQETQYF. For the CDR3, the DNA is TGTGCCTGGAGTATAACAGGGGCCGCCCAAGAGACCCAGTACTTC.

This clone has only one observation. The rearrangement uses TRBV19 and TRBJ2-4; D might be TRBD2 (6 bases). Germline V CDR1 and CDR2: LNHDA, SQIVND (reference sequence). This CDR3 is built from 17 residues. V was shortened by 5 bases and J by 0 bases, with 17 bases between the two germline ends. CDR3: CASSPYNGGLAKNIQYF. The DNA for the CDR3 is TGTGCCAGTAGTCCATATAACGGGGGTTTAGCCAAAAACATTCAGTACTTC.

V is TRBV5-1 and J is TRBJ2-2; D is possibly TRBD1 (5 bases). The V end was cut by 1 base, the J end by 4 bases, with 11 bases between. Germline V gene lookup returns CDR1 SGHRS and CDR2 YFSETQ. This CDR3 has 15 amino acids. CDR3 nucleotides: TGCGCCAGCAGCTTGACAGGCCTCGGCACCGGGGAGCTGTTTTTT. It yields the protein CASSLTGLGTGELFF.

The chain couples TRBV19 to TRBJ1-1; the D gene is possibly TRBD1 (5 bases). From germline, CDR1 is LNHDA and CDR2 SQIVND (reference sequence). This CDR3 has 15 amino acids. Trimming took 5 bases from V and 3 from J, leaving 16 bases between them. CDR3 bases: TGTGCCAGTAGTCCTCGGGGTGGGGGGGACACTGAAGCTTTCTTT. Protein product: CASSPRGGGDTEAFF. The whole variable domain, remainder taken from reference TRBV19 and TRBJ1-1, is DGGITQSPKYLFRKEGQNVTLSCEQNLNHDAMYWYRQDPGQGLRLIYYSQIVNDFQKGDIAEGYSVSREKKESFPLTVTSAQKNPTAFYLCASSPRGGGDTEAFFGQGTRLTVV.

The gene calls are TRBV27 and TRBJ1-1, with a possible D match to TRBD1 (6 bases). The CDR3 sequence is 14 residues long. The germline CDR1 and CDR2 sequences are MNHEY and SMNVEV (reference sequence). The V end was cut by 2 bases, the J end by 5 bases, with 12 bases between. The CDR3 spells CASSLNRADTEAFF. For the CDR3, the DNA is TGTGCCAGCAGTTTAAACAGGGCAGATACTGAAGCTTTCTTT.

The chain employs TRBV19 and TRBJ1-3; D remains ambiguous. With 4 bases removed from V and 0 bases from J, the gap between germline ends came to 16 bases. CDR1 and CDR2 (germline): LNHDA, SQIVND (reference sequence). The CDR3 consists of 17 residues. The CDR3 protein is CASSRSSSYSSGNTIYF. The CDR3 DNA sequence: TGTGCCAGTAGTAGAAGCTCCAGCTATTCCTCTGGAAACACCATATATTTT. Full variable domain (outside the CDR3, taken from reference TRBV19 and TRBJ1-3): DGGITQSPKYLFRKEGQNVTLSCEQNLNHDAMYWYRQDPGQGLRLIYYSQIVNDFQKGDIAEGYSVSREKKESFPLTVTSAQKNPTAFYLCASSRSSSYSSGNTIYFGEGSWLTVV.

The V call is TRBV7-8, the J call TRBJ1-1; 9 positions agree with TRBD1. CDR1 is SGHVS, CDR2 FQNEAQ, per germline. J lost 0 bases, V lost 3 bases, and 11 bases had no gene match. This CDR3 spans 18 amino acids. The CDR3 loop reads CASSLGQGELLMNTEAFF. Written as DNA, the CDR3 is TGTGCCAGCAGCTTGGGACAGGGAGAATTACTGATGAACACTGAAGCTTTCTTT.

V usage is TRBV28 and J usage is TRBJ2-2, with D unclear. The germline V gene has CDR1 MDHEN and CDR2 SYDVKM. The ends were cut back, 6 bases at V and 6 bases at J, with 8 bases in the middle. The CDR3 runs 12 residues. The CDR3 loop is CASRVLAGELFF. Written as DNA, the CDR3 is TGTGCCAGCAGGGTATTAGCCGGGGAGCTGTTTTTT.

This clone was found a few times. CDR3 coding DNA: TGTGCCAGTAGCTCTTCCCGGGACACATTCTCCTACGAGCAGTACTTC. Its protein product is CASSSSRDTFSYEQYF. V gene TRBV19 combines with J gene TRBJ2-7, with a possible D match to TRBD1 (6 bases). Deletions cut 6 bases from V and 0 bases from J, with 18 bases between. The CDR3 is 16 residues long. CDR1 is LNHDA, CDR2 SQIVND, per germline (reference sequence). The variable domain in full, completed from reference TRBV19 and TRBJ2-7, reads DGGITQSPKYLFRKEGQNVTLSCEQNLNHDAMYWYRQDPGQGLRLIYYSQIVNDFQKGDIAEGYSVSREKKESFPLTVTSAQKNPTAFYLCASSSSRDTFSYEQYFGPGTRLTVT.

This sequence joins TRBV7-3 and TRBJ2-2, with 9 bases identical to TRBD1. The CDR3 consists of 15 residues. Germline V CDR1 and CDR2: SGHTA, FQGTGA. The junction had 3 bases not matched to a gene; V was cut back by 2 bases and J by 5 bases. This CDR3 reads CASSLGTGRTGELFF. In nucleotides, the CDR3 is TGTGCCAGCAGCTTAGGGACAGGGCGGACCGGGGAGCTGTTTTTT.

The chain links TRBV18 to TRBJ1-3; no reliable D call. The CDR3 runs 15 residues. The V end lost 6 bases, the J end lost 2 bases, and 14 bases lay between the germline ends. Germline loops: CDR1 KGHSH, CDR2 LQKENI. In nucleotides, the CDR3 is TGTGCCAGCTCCCCCCCGAACACCCCTGGAAACACCATATATTTT. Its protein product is CASSPPNTPGNTIYF.

The CDR3, as DNA: TGTGCCAGCAGCTTAGATCCGTCTGGTGAGCAGTTCTTC. Its translation is CASSLDPSGEQFF. The chain recombines TRBV11-3 with TRBJ2-1, with D uncertain. There are 13 residues in the CDR3. The germline V gene has CDR1 SGHNT and CDR2 YENEEA. The ends were cut back, 0 bases at V and 9 bases at J, with 9 bases in the middle.

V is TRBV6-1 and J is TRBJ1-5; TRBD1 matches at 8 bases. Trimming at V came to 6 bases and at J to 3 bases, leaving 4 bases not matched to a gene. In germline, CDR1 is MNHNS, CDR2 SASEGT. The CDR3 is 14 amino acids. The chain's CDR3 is CASSWTGSNQPQHF. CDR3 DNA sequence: TGTGCCAGCAGCTGGACAGGGTCCAATCAGCCCCAGCATTTT.

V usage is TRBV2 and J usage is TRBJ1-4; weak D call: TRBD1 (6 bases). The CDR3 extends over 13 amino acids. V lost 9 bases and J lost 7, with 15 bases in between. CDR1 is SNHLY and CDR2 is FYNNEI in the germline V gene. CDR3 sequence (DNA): TGTGCCAGAGCTTACTCCAGGGGTGAAAAACTGTTTTTT. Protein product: CARAYSRGEKLFF.

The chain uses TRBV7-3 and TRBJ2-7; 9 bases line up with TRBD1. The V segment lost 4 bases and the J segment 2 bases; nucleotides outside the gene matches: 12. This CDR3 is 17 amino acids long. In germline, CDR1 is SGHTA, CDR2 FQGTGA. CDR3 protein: CASSSPLRDRETYEQYF. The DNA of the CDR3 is TGTGCCAGCAGCTCTCCACTCCGGGACAGGGAGACCTACGAGCAGTACTTC.

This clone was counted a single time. The CDR3, as DNA: TGTGCCAGCAGTGATTCTGACAGGCGAGGGGACATTCAGTACTTC. Its protein is CASSDSDRRGDIQYF. The genes are TRBV25-1 and TRBJ2-4, with D possibly matching TRBD1 (6 bases). The germline gives CDR1 MGHDK, CDR2 SYGVNS. The V and J ends lost 3 bases and 8 bases respectively, with 17 bases between them. CDR3 length: 15 residues.

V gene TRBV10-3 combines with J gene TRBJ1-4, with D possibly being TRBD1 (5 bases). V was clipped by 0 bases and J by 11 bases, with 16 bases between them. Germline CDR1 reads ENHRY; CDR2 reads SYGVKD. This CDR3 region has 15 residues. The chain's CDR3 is CAISESEDRRQKLFF. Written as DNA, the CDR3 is TGTGCCATCAGTGAGTCTGAGGACCGGAGACAGAAACTGTTTTTT.

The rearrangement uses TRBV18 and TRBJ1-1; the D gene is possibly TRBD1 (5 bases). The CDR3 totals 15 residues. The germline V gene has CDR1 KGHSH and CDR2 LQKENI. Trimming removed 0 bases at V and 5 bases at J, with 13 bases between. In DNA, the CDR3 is TGTGCCAGCTCACCACCGAAGCAGGGATGGACTGAAGCTTTCTTT. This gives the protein CASSPPKQGWTEAFF. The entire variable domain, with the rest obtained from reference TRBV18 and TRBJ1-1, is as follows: NAGVMQNPRHLVRRRGQEARLRCSPMKGHSHVYWYRQLPEEGLKFMVYLQKENIIDESGMPKERFSAEFPKEGPSILRIQQVVRGDSAAYFCASSPPKQGWTEAFFGQGTRLTVV.

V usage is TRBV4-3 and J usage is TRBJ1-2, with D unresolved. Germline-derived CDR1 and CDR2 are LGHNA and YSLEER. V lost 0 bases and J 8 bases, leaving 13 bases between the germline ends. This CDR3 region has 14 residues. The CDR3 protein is CASSQDGMLRGYTF. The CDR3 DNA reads TGCGCCAGCAGCCAAGATGGTATGTTGCGGGGCTACACCTTC.

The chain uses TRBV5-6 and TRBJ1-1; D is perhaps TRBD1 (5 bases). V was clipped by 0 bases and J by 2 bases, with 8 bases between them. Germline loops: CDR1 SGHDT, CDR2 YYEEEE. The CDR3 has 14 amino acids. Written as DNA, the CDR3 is TGTGCCAGCAGCTTGGGGGGGAGAAACACTGAAGCTTTCTTT. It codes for CASSLGGRNTEAFF.

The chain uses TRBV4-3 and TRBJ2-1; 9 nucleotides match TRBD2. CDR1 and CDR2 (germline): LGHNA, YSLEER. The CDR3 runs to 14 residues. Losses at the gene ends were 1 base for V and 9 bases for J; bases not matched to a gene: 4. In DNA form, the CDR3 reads TGCGCCAGCAGCCAAGCGGGACTAGCAGGTGAGCAGTTCTTC. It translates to CASSQAGLAGEQFF.

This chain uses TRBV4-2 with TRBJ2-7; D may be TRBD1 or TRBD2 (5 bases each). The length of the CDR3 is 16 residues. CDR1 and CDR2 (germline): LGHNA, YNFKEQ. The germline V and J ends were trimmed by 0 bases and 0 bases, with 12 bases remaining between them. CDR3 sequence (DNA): TGTGCCAGCAGCCAAGATCCGGCAGGGAGCTCCTACGAGCAGTACTTC. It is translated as CASSQDPAGSSYEQYF.